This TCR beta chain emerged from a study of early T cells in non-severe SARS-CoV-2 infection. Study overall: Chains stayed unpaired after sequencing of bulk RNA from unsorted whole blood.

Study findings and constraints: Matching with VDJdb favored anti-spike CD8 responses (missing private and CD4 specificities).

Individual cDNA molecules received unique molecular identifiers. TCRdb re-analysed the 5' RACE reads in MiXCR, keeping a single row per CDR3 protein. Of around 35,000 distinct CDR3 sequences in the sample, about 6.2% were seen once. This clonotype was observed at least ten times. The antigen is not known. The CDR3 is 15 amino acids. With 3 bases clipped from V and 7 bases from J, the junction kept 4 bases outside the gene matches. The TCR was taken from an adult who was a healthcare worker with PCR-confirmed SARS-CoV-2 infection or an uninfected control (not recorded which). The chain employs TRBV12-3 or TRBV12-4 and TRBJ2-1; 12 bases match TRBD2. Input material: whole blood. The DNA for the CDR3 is TGTGCCAGCAGTTTCAGGCTAGCGGGAGGGAATGAGCAGTTCTTC. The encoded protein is CASSFRLAGGNEQFF.